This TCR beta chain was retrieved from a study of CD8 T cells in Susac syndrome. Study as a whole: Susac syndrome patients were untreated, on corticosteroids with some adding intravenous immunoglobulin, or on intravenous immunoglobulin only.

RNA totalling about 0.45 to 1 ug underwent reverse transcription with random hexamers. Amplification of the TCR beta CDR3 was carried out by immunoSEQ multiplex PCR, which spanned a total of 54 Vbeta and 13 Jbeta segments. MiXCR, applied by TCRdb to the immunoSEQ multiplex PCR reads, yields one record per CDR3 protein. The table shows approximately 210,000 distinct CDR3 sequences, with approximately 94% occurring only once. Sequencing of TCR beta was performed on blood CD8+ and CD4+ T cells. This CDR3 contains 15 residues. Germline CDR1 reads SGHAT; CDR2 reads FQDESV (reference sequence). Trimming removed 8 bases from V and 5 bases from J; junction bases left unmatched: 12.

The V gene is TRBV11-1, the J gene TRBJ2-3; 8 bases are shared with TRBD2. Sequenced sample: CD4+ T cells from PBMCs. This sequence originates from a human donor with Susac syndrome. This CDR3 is CASGRAGAPGDTQYF. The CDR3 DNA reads TGTGCCAGCGGAAGAGCGGGGGCGCCAGGAGATACGCAGTATTTT.